This T cell receptor beta chain derives from a study of T cell responses to AZD1222 COVID-19 vaccine. The CDR3 extends over 14 amino acids. Looked up from germline, CDR1 is SGHVS and CDR2 is FQNEAQ. Regarding this clone: At one of its ends the junction is not consistent with the germline gene, which may arise from a read error.

Clones were read by immunoSEQ multiplex PCR, and TCRdb kept only the in-frame ones, dropping some. The data show 150,000 to 200,000 clones, roughly nine tenths seen once. The TCR comes from an adult who received the AZD1222 COVID-19 vaccine. J is TRBJ2-7 and V is TRBV7-8; D may be TRBD1 or TRBD2 (6 bases each). This specimen was peripheral blood, taken 28 days after the second AZD1222 dose. CDR3: CASNLGGLVREQYF. The CDR3 DNA is TGTGCCAGCAACTTAGGGGGGCTGGTGAGAGAGCAGTACTTC.